This TCR beta chain comes out of a study of blood T cell repertoires in COVID-19. Looking at the study overall: Samples representing acute and convalescent COVID-19 were sourced from the United States, Italy and Spain. In each case, the material was cDNA or gDNA derived from T cells, B-cell-depleted T cells, or PBMCs.

The Seattle patients, enrolled during active infection, were followed longitudinally. The length of the CDR3 is 15 residues. Germline V gene sequence: CDR1 SGHRS, CDR2 YFSETQ. Losses at the gene ends were 4 bases for V and 1 base for J; bases not matched to a gene: 4. Original handling: Amplification of reference gene primers provided the estimated nucleated cell counts. Measured with immunoSEQ multiplex PCR; TCRdb has only the in-frame clones, and not every one. The V and J calls and clone size come from that table; D and trimming were worked out from the DNA. Among some 360,000 clones, roughly 86% were seen once, and the ten largest hold approximately 2.5%.

The sequence came from a woman aged 55-69 years with COVID-19, enrolled during active disease. This chain uses TRBV5-1 with TRBJ1-3, with 8 bases matching TRBD1. Sequences were obtained from peripheral blood. The CDR3 sequence: CASSAWTGSGNTIYF. The DNA of the CDR3 is TGCGCCAGCAGCGCATGGACAGGGTCTGGAAACACCATATATTTT.